This T cell receptor beta chain emerged from a study of cytomegalovirus exposure and HLA in healthy donors. Overall study context: One earlier analysis, a look at 150 million to 200 million T cells, found fewer than 140 million unique TCR beta sequences.

Notes on this clone: Its antigen remains unidentified.

The study ran its PCR with 60 Vbeta and 13 Jbeta primers. Profiled with immunoSEQ multiplex PCR; TCRdb holds only in-frame clones, not every one. Of under 200,000 clones in the sample, 73% were seen once. Whole-study results and caveats: A later analysis associated approximately 17,000 TCR beta sequences with HLA alleles at a 0.05 false discovery rate. With DRB1 most and HLA-C fewest, TCR association rates differed between HLA loci in a later analysis.

V was pared by 7 bases and J by 0 bases, with 5 bases of the junction left unmatched. This CDR3 has 14 residues. Per germline, CDR1 MNHEY and CDR2 SVGAGI. The sequenced sample was PBMCs. The TCR sequence derives from a woman aged 18-35 years in good health and CMV-seropositive. V is TRBV6-5 and J is TRBJ2-7; 8 positions agree with TRBD1. In DNA form, the CDR3 reads TGTGCCAGCACCTTGGACAGGGCCTCCTACGAGCAGTACTTC. Protein: CASTLDRASYEQYF.